Listed here are 26 T cell receptor beta chains from one sample, sequenced in a study of T cell repertoires in cytomegalovirus infection. TCRdb itself ran the reads through MiXCR, one entry per CDR3 protein. The top ten clones hold about 17% of a sample with some 480,000 distinct CDR3 sequences, about 33% of them seen once. Their antigen targets remain unknown. The sequencing here drew on cultured PBMCs, taken from culture after CMV antigen stimulation. The receptors were sampled from a human donor in good health (CMV status not recorded). Some clones in this sample may be carry-over from other donors' samples.

The J gene is TRBJ2-2, the V gene TRBV12-3 or TRBV12-4, with a possible D match to TRBD2 (6 bases). The CDR3 spans 16 residues. V lost 2 bases and J lost 0, with 10 bases in between. The CDR3 protein is CASSLRRDPNTGELFF. The CDR3 DNA reads as TGTGCCAGCAGTTTACGGCGGGACCCGAACACCGGGGAGCTGTTTTTT.

The genes are TRBV5-4 and TRBJ2-1; D not certain. The ends were cut back, 2 bases at V and 7 bases at J, with 10 bases in the middle. The V gene's germline CDR1 is SGHNT and CDR2 YYREEE (reference sequence). CDR3 length: 13 amino acids. CDR3 residues: CASSFPATNEQFF. CDR3 bases: TGTGCCAGCAGCTTTCCCGCGACGAATGAGCAGTTCTTC.

This clonotype was seen only a few times. The chain couples TRBV11-2 to TRBJ2-5; no firm D call. Germline V gene sequence: CDR1 SGHAT, CDR2 FQNNGV. The CDR3 covers 13 residues. V was clipped by 5 bases and J by 2 bases, with 9 bases between them. Written as DNA, the CDR3 is TGTGCCAGCAGCAGAGGAGTTCAAGAGACCCAGTACTTC. This translates into CASSRGVQETQYF.

The chain carries TRBV10-3 and TRBJ2-7; 9 nucleotides match TRBD1. This CDR3 region has 13 residues. CDR1 ENHRY and CDR2 SYGVKD come from the germline V gene. V trimming: 8 bases; J trimming: 2 bases; junction bases outside the gene matches: 4. The DNA of the CDR3 is TGTGCCATCGGGGGACAGGGCGCCTACGAGCAGTACTTC. Amino acid sequence: CAIGGQGAYEQYF.

This chain uses TRBV5-4 with TRBJ2-5, with no clear D. CDR1 SGHNT and CDR2 YYREEE come from the germline V gene (reference sequence). Deletions cut 2 bases from V and 1 base from J, with 9 bases between. The CDR3 totals 14 residues. Here the CDR3 DNA reads TGTGCCAGCAGCTTCGAGGAAACCCAAGAGACCCAGTACTTC. Encoded protein: CASSFEETQETQYF. Full variable domain (remainder filled in from reference TRBV5-4 and TRBJ2-5): ETGVTQSPTHLIKTRGQQVTLRCSSQSGHNTVSWYQQALGQGPQFIFQYYREEENGRGNFPPRFSGLQFPNYSSELNVNALELDDSALYLCASSFEETQETQYFGPGTRLLVL.

CDR3 region: CASSGTGTGDYTF. DNA of the CDR3: TGTGCCAGCAGCGGGACTGGGACAGGGGACTACACCTTC. The rearrangement links TRBV7-2 to TRBJ1-2, with 10 bases fitting TRBD1. The CDR3 covers 13 residues. CDR1 SGHTA and CDR2 FQGNSA come from the germline V gene. Trimming cost V 5 bases and J 10 bases; bases outside gene matches: 7.

The gene calls are TRBV28 and TRBJ1-5; D is possibly TRBD1 (5 bases). Trimming took 7 bases from V and 1 from J, leaving 20 bases between them. The V gene's germline CDR1 is MDHEN and CDR2 SYDVKM. This CDR3 spans 17 amino acids. CDR3 sequence reads: CASNLNRWGTSNQPQHF. As DNA, the CDR3 is TGTGCCAGCAACTTAAACAGGTGGGGTACGAGCAATCAGCCCCAGCATTTT. The full variable domain, in which reference TRBV28 and TRBJ1-5 provide the parts outside the CDR3, is DVKVTQSSRYLVKRTGEKVFLECVQDMDHENMFWYRQDPGLGLRLIYFSYDVKMKEKGDIPEGYSVSREKKERFSLILESASTNQTSMYLCASNLNRWGTSNQPQHFGDGTRLSIL.

This clonotype showed up just a few times. In DNA form, the CDR3 reads TGTGCCAGCAGTCCAGCCCTCCGGACTAGCGGTTTACTATACAATGAGCAGTTCTTC. This encodes CASSPALRTSGLLYNEQFF. The V gene is TRBV12-3 or TRBV12-4, the J gene TRBJ2-1, with 10 bases fitting TRBD2. This CDR3 has 19 amino acids. V lost 5 bases to trimming and J lost 4 bases; unmatched junction nucleotides: 17.

The chain joins TRBV28 to TRBJ1-6, with a tentative D call TRBD1 (6 bases). The CDR3 runs 19 residues. Germline V CDR1 and CDR2: MDHEN, SYDVKM. V was trimmed by 7 bases and J by 0 bases, leaving 22 bases between them. DNA for the CDR3: TGTGCCAGCAATGGAGCACAGGGAGCACACAGCTCCTATAATTCACCCCTCCACTTT. This codes for CASNGAQGAHSSYNSPLHF.

V gene TRBV28 combines with J gene TRBJ2-3; D is ambiguous. Germline CDR1 and CDR2: MDHEN and SYDVKM. CDR3 length: 12 residues. V lost 6 bases to trimming and J lost 6 bases, with 10 bases between them. The CDR3 spells CASRPSRDTQYF. CDR3 DNA sequence: TGTGCCAGCAGACCCTCGAGGGATACGCAGTATTTT.

This clonotype was picked up a small number of times. The chain has TRBV12-3 or TRBV12-4 and TRBJ2-3, with D possibly being TRBD1 (7 bases). Trimming pared 5 bases from V and 2 bases from J, leaving 14 bases between. This CDR3 has 15 amino acids. In DNA, the CDR3 is TGTGCCAGCAGTCCGGGGGACAGCTACACAGATACGCAGTATTTT. As protein: CASSPGDSYTDTQYF.

J is TRBJ2-7 and V is TRBV6-5, with 10 bases that match TRBD2. The CDR3 has 15 amino acids. Germline values: CDR1 MNHEY, CDR2 SVGAGI. Trimming took 6 bases from V and 4 from J; bases not matched to a gene: 9. CDR3 region: CASSERTSGSYEQYV. The DNA for the CDR3 is TGTGCCAGCAGCGAACGGACTAGCGGTTCTTACGAGCAGTACGTC.

The chain joins TRBV4-3 to TRBJ2-2; D is unresolved. The CDR3 spans 15 residues. Trimming pared 2 bases from V and 2 bases from J, leaving 9 bases between. The germline CDR1 and CDR2 sequences are LGHNA and YSLEER. CDR3 coding DNA: TGCGCCAGCAGCCAAACCCCGGACAACACCGGGGAGCTGTTTTTT. It yields the protein CASSQTPDNTGELFF.

This clonotype occurred a few times. The chain has TRBV6-5 and TRBJ2-1; D might be TRBD2 (6 bases). Trimming took 4 bases from V and 7 from J, leaving 23 bases between them. The germline V gene has CDR1 MNHEY and CDR2 SVGAGI. CDR3 length equals 17 residues. The CDR3 DNA reads as TGTGCCAGCAGTTCTCGCTCCCCGGAGTGGGGAGGAAATGAGCAGTTCTTC. Amino acids: CASSSRSPEWGGNEQFF.

This chain links TRBV5-1 with TRBJ2-1, with D possibly being TRBD2 (5 bases). Germline assignment: CDR1 SGHRS and CDR2 YFSETQ. V gave up 0 bases and J gave up 8 bases, with 18 bases separating them. This CDR3 region has 16 residues. CDR3 nucleotide sequence: TGCGCCAGCAGCTTGGGTACGGGATCTAGTGATGATGAGCAGTTCTTC. Its protein is CASSLGTGSSDDEQFF.

This clonotype was counted only a few times. This rearrangement joins TRBV7-2 to TRBJ1-1; D gene ambiguous. V was trimmed by 3 bases and J by 5 bases, leaving 10 bases between them. The CDR3 extends over 13 amino acids. CDR1 and CDR2 (germline): SGHTA, FQGNSA. CDR3 amino acids: CASSFQAGTEAFF. The CDR3 DNA sequence: TGTGCCAGCAGCTTTCAGGCTGGGACTGAAGCTTTCTTT.

The chain uses TRBV19 and TRBJ2-7; D is unclear. The V and J ends lost 2 bases and 0 bases respectively, with 5 bases between them. This CDR3 is 13 amino acids long. Germline values: CDR1 LNHDA, CDR2 SQIVND (reference sequence). CDR3 protein: CASSIIGSYEQYF. CDR3 DNA: TGTGCCAGTAGTATAATCGGCTCCTACGAGCAGTACTTC.

The chain carries TRBV6-5 and TRBJ1-4; 7 positions agree with TRBD1. V lost 6 bases and J lost 3; bases outside the gene matches: 4. CDR3 size: 14 residues. Germline values: CDR1 MNHEY, CDR2 SVGAGI. The CDR3 spells CASRIQGSNEKLFF. DNA for the CDR3: TGTGCCAGCAGGATACAGGGGTCTAATGAAAAACTGTTTTTT.

This clonotype was recorded a few times. This chain joins TRBV6-4 and TRBJ2-1; 7 bases map to TRBD1. The germline CDR1 and CDR2 sequences are MRHNA and SNTAGT. V trimming: 3 bases; J trimming: 7 bases; junction bases outside the gene matches: 9. The CDR3 runs 15 residues. CDR3: CASSEKDRRSNEQFF. For the CDR3, the DNA is TGTGCCAGCAGTGAGAAGGACAGGAGGAGTAATGAGCAGTTCTTC.

The V and J genes are TRBV12-3 or TRBV12-4 and TRBJ2-3, with 9 bases that match TRBD1. J was trimmed by 1 base and V by 7 bases; bases with no gene match: 6. This CDR3 spans 15 amino acids. The CDR3 coding sequence is TGTGCCAGCAAAGGACAGGGGTTGGGCACAGATACGCAGTATTTT. Its translation is CASKGQGLGTDTQYF.

The chain is built from TRBV28 and TRBJ2-5; 7 nucleotides line up with TRBD2. The germline CDR1 and CDR2 sequences are MDHEN and SYDVKM. The V gene end was trimmed by 3 bases and the J gene end by 3 bases; junction bases not matched to a gene: 4. CDR3 length: 14 amino acids. CDR3 sequence: CASSLGGNEETQYF. As DNA, the CDR3 is TGTGCCAGCAGTTTGGGAGGGAATGAAGAGACCCAGTACTTC. Full variable domain (rest looked up from reference TRBV28 and TRBJ2-5): DVKVTQSSRYLVKRTGEKVFLECVQDMDHENMFWYRQDPGLGLRLIYFSYDVKMKEKGDIPEGYSVSREKKERFSLILESASTNQTSMYLCASSLGGNEETQYFGPGTRLLVL.

The gene calls are TRBV6-5 and TRBJ2-3; 11 bases align to TRBD2. V trimming: 6 bases; J trimming: 5 bases; junction bases outside the gene matches: 7. The germline V gene has CDR1 MNHEY and CDR2 SVGAGI. This CDR3 is 15 amino acids long. The CDR3, as DNA: TGTGCCAGCAGACTAGCGGGAGAGGGAATAGATACGCAGTATTTT. Its protein product is CASRLAGEGIDTQYF.

Note on this clonotype: Mismatch with germline at one junction end may stem from a read error. V usage is TRBV7-2 and J usage is TRBJ2-3; a possible D gene is TRBD2 (5 bases). There are 15 residues in the CDR3. Germline CDR1 reads SGHTA; CDR2 reads FQGNSA. The CDR3 reads CANSLGGTGADTQYF. CDR3 in DNA: TGTGCCAACAGCTTAGGAGGTACGGGTGCAGATACGCAGTATTTT.

The chain is built from TRBV6-6 and TRBJ2-3, with TRBD1 identical over 7 bases. This CDR3 has 14 amino acids. The V gene end was trimmed by 0 bases and the J gene end by 5 bases; junction bases not matched to a gene: 2. The germline V gene encodes CDR1 MNHNY and CDR2 SVGAGI (reference sequence). Written as DNA, the CDR3 is TGTGCCAGCAGTTACTCTAGGGGGCGAGATACGCAGTATTTT. It is translated as CASSYSRGRDTQYF.

This clonotype came up a few times. The gene calls are TRBV19 and TRBJ1-1, with a weak D call TRBD1 (6 bases). V lost 2 bases to trimming and J lost 6 bases, with 16 bases between them. CDR1 and CDR2 from the germline V gene are LNHDA and SQIVND (reference sequence). The CDR3 length is 15 residues. DNA for the CDR3: TGTGCCAGTAGTATAAAGGGACAAGGAAGGGCTGAAGCTTTCTTT. Translating it yields CASSIKGQGRAEAFF.

This clonotype showed up just a few times. V and J are TRBV12-3 or TRBV12-4 and TRBJ2-7; 7 nucleotides match TRBD1. The CDR3 runs to 14 residues. J lost 2 bases, V lost 3 bases, and 4 bases had no gene match. CDR3 amino acids: CASSLIDRAYEQYF. CDR3 bases: TGTGCCAGCAGTTTGATAGACAGGGCCTACGAGCAGTACTTC.